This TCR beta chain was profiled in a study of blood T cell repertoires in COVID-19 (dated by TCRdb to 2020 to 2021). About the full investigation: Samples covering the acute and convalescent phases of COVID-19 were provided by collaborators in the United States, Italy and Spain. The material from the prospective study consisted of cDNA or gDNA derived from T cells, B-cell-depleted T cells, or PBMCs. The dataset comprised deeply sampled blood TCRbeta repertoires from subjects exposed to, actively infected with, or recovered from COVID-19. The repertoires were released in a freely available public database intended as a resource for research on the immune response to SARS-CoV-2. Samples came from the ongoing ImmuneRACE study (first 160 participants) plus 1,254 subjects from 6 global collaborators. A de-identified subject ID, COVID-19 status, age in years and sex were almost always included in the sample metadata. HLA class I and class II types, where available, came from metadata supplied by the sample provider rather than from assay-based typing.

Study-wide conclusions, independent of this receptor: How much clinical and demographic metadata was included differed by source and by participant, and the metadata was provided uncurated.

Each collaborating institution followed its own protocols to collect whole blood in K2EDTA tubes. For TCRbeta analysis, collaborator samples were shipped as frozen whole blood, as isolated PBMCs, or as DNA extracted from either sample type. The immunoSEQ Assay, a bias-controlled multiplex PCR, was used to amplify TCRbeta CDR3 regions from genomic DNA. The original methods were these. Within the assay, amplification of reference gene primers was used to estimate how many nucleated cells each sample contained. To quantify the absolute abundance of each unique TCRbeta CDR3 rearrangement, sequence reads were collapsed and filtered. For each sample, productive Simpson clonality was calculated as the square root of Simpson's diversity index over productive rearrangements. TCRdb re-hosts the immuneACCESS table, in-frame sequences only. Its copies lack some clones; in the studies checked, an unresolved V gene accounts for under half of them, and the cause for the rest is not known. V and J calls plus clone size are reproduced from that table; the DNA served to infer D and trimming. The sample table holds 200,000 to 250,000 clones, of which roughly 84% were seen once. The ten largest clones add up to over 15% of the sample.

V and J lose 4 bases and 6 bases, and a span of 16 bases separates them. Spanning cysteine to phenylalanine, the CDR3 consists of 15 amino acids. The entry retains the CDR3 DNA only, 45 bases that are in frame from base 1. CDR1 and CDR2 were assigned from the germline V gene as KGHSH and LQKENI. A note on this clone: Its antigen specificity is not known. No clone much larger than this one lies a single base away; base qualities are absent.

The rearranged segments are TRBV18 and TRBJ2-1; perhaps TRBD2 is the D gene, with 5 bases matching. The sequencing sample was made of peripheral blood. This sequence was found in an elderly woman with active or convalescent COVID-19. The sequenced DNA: TGTGCCAGCTCACGAGCAAGCGGAGCCTTCAATGAGCAGTTCTTC. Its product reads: CASSRASGAFNEQFF.